This T cell receptor (beta chain) was profiled in a study of blood T cells in healthy people across ages (dated by TCRdb to between 2014 and 2017). In terms of the full investigation: In model experiments, template switching captured roughly one uniquely barcoded TCR beta cDNA molecule for every two T cells. Age-related changes in TCR beta repertoire diversity were measured in the study by deep sequencing normalized with unique cDNA molecular identifiers. Four age groups were formed from the donors: young (average 16 years), middle-aged (just under 40), aged (about 68) and long-lived (82). For two donors (one aged 18 to 30 and one aged 80 or older), the study analyzed two additional independent replicas of 1 million unique cDNA reads from the same blood draw.

Per the germline V gene (reference sequence), MNHEY is the CDR1 and SMNVEV is the CDR2. Inclusive of the bounding cysteine and phenylalanine, the CDR3 is 14 residues long. The DNA shown is the 42-base CDR3, in frame from base 1. Germline trimming amounts to 8 bases on V and 4 bases on J, with 6 as the count of junction bases outside the gene matches. Concerning this clonotype itself: The specificity of this receptor is unknown. No much larger clone is present one base from it, and per-base qualities are unavailable.

The 39 donors, aged about 6 to 100 years, were systemically healthy Caucasian individuals from Russia. Each donor gave ten milliliters of peripheral blood, collected into EDTA-treated Vacutainer tubes. Ficoll-Paque density-gradient centrifugation was used to isolate PBMCs, with at least 6 million per sample. Trizol reagent was used to extract total RNA from the PBMCs, yielding at least 5.5 micrograms per sample. For every donor, an aliquot of PBMCs went through flow cytometry to measure the percentages of naive CD45RAhigh/CD27high T cells. General study outcomes and caveats: Observed TCR beta diversity correlated strongly with the percentage of naive T cells measured by flow cytometry. Estimates of total diversity based on one million sequenced T cells were regarded as lower bounds and as underestimates. Compared with the aged group, the long-lived group had more naive CD4+ T cells, fewer expanded clones and increased TCR diversity, suggesting age selection. As age increased, observed TCR beta diversity per million T cells dropped in a roughly linear way, and a significant reduction was already evident by age 40. Conclusive comparison of naive and antigen-experienced compartments was prevented by the profiling of bulk unsorted PBMCs. Donor CMV infection status was unknown, potentially confounding age-related changes in expanded clonotypes.

Receptor amplification or capture employed 5' RACE. Sequencing was performed on an Illumina HiSeq 2500. A second roughly 7 to 12 cycle PCR used a sample-barcoded 5' primer and a J-beta primer mix. A template-switch 5' adaptor carrying 12 random nucleotides introduced a unique molecular identifier onto each TCR beta cDNA molecule. Each sample yielded at least 2.5 million CDR3-containing paired-end reads. All of the RNA was converted into first-strand cDNA using the Mint cDNA synthesis kit, with a TRBC-specific oligonucleotide serving as the primer. All cDNA was treated with uracil-DNA glycosylase and then went through a first 18-cycle PCR with the universal primers M1SS and BC2_uni_R. The paper's data handling went like this. Normalization of each sample was performed by random selection of 1 million high-quality reads, each carrying a distinct molecular identifier. Instead of being binned into consensus sequences, reads that shared molecular identifiers were thrown out. MiTCR, set to a Q25 quality threshold and the strictest error-elimination algorithm, was used for CDR3 identification, clonotype clustering and error correction. A nonparametric unseen species model with Euler transformation was used to estimate lower-bound total TCR beta diversity. TCRdb redid the processing of the public reads, applying fastp at Q25 and MiXCR, and retained in-frame beta chains. Rows are combined by CDR3 protein, so each entry shows the most common genes and DNA. The V and J calls were not made by the authors but by TCRdb's processing. This sample is represented by under 700,000 distinct CDR3 sequences; nearly 25% of them were singletons. The ten largest clones add up to approximately 8.7% of the sample.

Another study also made use of these data, one on T cells of mothers and their children. As the second paper documents: The donors were nine systemically healthy Caucasian individuals, made up of three mothers and their six children. cDNA synthesis used all of the extracted RNA, with 1.5 ug of RNA in each 15 ul reaction. In the second PCR, the M1S primer introduced both the sample barcodes and 2-4 random nucleotides. Over 10 million TCR beta CDR3 reads came from each mother, compared with millions of reads from each child. TCR recombination output is similarly shaped by thymic selection in related and unrelated pairs, with a minor effect exerted by inherited differences. Related mother-child pairs always showed normalized repertoire overlap that was slightly higher than in unrelated mother-child pairs, though the difference was never significant. No persistent microchimeric T cell clones were detected, at a sensitivity of 90 to 100 clones per million clonotypes. The study used deep NGS to compare TCR beta repertoires of mothers and children, seeking features distinguishing related mother-child pairs from unrelated individuals. Mothers averaged roughly 40 +/- 4 years of age and children averaged about 10 +/- 4 years. After adapters were ligated using NEBNext reagents, the libraries underwent 100+100 nt paired-end sequencing on an Illumina HiSeq 2000. To prevent cross-contamination, the mother and child libraries were prepared one month apart and sequenced in separate runs. For each donor, somewhere between about 450,000 and 2,200,000 distinct TCR beta clonotypes were identified. Naive TCR beta clonotypes were estimated from low-frequency clonotypes matched to each donor's FACS-determined naive share, without sorting.

The specimen was blood. The origin of this receptor is a boy aged 5-17 years in good health. Recombination joined TRBV27 with TRBJ2-1; the central 9 bases match TRBD1. The sequence in DNA is TGTGCCAGCGCGGACAGGGGCGGGTACAATGAGCAGTTCTTC. This yields the protein CASADRGGYNEQFF.